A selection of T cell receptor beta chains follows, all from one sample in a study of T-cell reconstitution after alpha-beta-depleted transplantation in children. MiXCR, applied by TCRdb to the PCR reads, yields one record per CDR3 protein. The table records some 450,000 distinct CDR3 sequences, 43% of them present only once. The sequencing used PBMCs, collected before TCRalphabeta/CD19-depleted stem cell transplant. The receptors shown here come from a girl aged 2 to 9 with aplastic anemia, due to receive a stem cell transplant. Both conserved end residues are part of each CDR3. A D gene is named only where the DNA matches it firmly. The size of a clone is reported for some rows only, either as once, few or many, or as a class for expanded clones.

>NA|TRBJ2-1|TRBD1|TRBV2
TGTGCCAGCAGTCTACAGGGGAAGGGATACAATGAGCAGTTCTTC
CASSLQGKGYNEQFF
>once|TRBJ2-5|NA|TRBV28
TGTGCCAGCAGTCAGGAGGGTCAAGAGACCCAGTACTTC
CASSQEGQETQYF
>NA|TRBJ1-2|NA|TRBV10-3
TGTGCCATTTCTGGATGGGGCGGCACGGATGGCTACACCTTC
CAISGWGGTDGYTF
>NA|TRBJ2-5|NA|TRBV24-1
TGTGCCACCAGTGAGGGCAGGGCACAGGTGGAGACCCAGTACTTC
CATSEGRAQVETQYF
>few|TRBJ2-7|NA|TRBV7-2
TGTGCCAGCAGCTCCGCCGCCTCCTACGAGCAGTACTTC
CASSSAASYEQYF
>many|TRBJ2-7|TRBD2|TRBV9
TGTGCCAGCAGCGGAAGGGGGACTAGAAACTCCTACGAGCAGTACTTC
CASSGRGTRNSYEQYF
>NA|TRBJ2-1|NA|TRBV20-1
TGCAGTGCCCTTCGGGGTTTCTCCTACAATGAGCAGTTCTTC
CSALRGFSYNEQFF
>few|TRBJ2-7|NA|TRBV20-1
TGCAGTGCTAGAGATAGCAGGGGAACCTACGAGCAGTACTTC
CSARDSRGTYEQYF
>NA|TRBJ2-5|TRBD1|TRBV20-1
TGCAGTGCTAGAAGCCAGGGGGCATGGGAGACCCAGTACTTC
CSARSQGAWETQYF
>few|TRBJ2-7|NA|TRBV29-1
TGCAGCGTCGCCCTAGTGAGCGAGCAGTACTTC
CSVALVSEQYF
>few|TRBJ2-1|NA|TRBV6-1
TGTGCCAGCAGTGCGGGTGATGCTAGCTACGCGTTCAGCTCCTACAATGAGCAGTTCTTC
CASSAGDASYAFSSYNEQFF
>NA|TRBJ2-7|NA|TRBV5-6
TGTGCCAGCAGCTTGTCGACCCTTAACAACTACGAGCAGTACTTC
CASSLSTLNNYEQYF
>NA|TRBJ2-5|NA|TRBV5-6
TGTGCCAGCAGCCTCGAAGGTGGGGGGCAAGAGACCCAGTACTTC
CASSLEGGGQETQYF
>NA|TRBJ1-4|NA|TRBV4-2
TGTGCCAGCAGCCAAGAAGCGAGGACAAGGCTGTTTTTT
CASSQEARTRLFF
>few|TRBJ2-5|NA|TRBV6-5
TGTGCCAGCAGTTGGCTGAATACCCAGTACTTC
CASSWLNTQYF